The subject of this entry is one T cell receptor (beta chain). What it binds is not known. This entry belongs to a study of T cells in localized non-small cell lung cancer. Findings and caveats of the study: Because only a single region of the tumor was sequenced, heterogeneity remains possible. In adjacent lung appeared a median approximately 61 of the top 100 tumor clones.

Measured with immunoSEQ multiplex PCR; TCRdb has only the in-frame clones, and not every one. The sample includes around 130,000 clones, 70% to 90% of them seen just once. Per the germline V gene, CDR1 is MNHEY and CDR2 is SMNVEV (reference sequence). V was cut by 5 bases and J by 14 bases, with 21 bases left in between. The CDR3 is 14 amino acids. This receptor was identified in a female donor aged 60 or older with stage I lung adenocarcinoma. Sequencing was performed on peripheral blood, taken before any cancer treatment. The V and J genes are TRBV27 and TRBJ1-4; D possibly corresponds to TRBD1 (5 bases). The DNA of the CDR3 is TGTGCCAGCAGTGCGATGGGGGACCTCAAGAGGCTGTTTTTT. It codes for CASSAMGDLKRLFF.